These 10 T cell receptor beta chains originate from one sample sequenced in a study of cytomegalovirus exposure and HLA in healthy donors. PCR employed 60 Vbeta and 13 Jbeta primers. Measured with immunoSEQ multiplex PCR; TCRdb has only the in-frame clones, and not every one. The sample records some 130,000 clones, 80% being singletons. The sequencing input was PBMCs. Receptor source: a male donor in good health and CMV-seronegative.

This sequence joins TRBV7-2 and TRBJ2-4, with D perhaps matching TRBD2 (5 bases). The CDR3 is 14 residues long. Trimming stripped 1 base from V and 4 bases from J, with 8 bases between. Germline-derived CDR1 and CDR2 are SGHTA and FQGNSA. The CDR3 loop is CASSLVGGKNIQYF. The CDR3 DNA reads as TGTGCCAGCAGCTTAGTTGGCGGGAAAAACATTCAGTACTTC.

The chain employs TRBV19 and TRBJ1-1, with D tentatively TRBD1 (6 bases). V lost 5 bases to trimming and J lost 1 base, with 14 bases between them. CDR3 length: 15 amino acids. Germline values: CDR1 LNHDA, CDR2 SQIVND (reference sequence). The CDR3 loop is CASSGYGTSNTEAFF. CDR3 bases: TGTGCCAGTAGTGGCTATGGGACATCGAACACTGAAGCTTTCTTT. Drawing the rest from reference TRBV19 and TRBJ1-1, the complete variable domain is DGGITQSPKYLFRKEGQNVTLSCEQNLNHDAMYWYRQDPGQGLRLIYYSQIVNDFQKGDIAEGYSVSREKKESFPLTVTSAQKNPTAFYLCASSGYGTSNTEAFFGQGTRLTVV.

The rearrangement links TRBV11-2 to TRBJ1-1; D remains unclear. The germline CDR1 and CDR2 sequences are SGHAT and FQNNGV. Trimming took off 4 bases at V and 0 bases at J, with 12 bases between the two ends. This CDR3 region has 15 residues. CDR3 amino acids: CASSYDLGLNTEAFF. CDR3 nucleotides: TGTGCCAGCAGCTATGATCTAGGCCTGAACACTGAAGCTTTCTTT.

The genes are TRBV6-6 and TRBJ2-7; D is perhaps TRBD2 (6 bases). V was shortened by 4 bases and J by 4 bases, with 14 bases between the two germline ends. This CDR3 spans 14 amino acids. Germline CDR1 is MNHNY and CDR2 is SVGAGI (reference sequence). CDR3 bases: TGTGCCAGCAGTTCCCCGGGACTGCCATACGAGCAGTACTTC. It specifies CASSSPGLPYEQYF.

As regards this clone: The junction does not match germline at one end; this may be a read error. This chain uses TRBV27 with TRBJ2-1; TRBD1 aligns across 7 bases. CDR3 length equals 13 residues. Germline assignment: CDR1 MNHEY and CDR2 SMNVEV (reference sequence). The DNA of the CDR3 is TGTGCCAACAGTTTTCTAGGGGGCGATGAGCAGTTCTTC. Amino acids: CANSFLGGDEQFF.

The chain combines TRBV2 with TRBJ1-1, with D possibly being TRBD1 (5 bases). CDR1 and CDR2 (germline): SNHLY, FYNNEI. Deletions cut 2 bases from V and 9 bases from J, with 10 bases between. This CDR3 has 12 amino acids. Here the CDR3 DNA reads TGTGCCAGCAGTGAATACGGGGGACAAGCTTTCTTT. This sequence encodes CASSEYGGQAFF.

The rearrangement links TRBV10-3 to TRBJ2-7, with 7 bases that match TRBD1. The CDR3 totals 15 residues. The germline V gene has CDR1 ENHRY and CDR2 SYGVKD. The V and J ends lost 6 bases and 4 bases, in that order; junction bases with no gene match: 12. This CDR3 reads CAIRGEGAVGYEQYF. The CDR3 DNA follows: TGTGCCATCAGAGGCGAGGGGGCCGTCGGATACGAGCAGTACTTC.

V and J are TRBV7-2 and TRBJ2-5; 7 nucleotides match TRBD2. There are 14 residues in the CDR3. Germline V gives CDR1 SGHTA, CDR2 FQGNSA. V gave up 5 bases and J gave up 3 bases; unmatched junction bases: 6. CDR3 bases: TGTGCCAGCAGCCCGACTAGCCAAGAAGAGACCCAGTACTTC. As protein: CASSPTSQEETQYF. Together with reference TRBV7-2 and TRBJ2-5, the CDR3 gives the full variable domain: GAGVSQSPSNKVTEKGKDVELRCDPISGHTALYWYRQSLGQGLEFLIYFQGNSAPDKSGLPSDRFSAERTGGSVSTLTIQRTQQEDSAVYLCASSPTSQEETQYFGPGTRLLVL.

The J gene is TRBJ2-7, the V gene TRBV7-9; 10 nucleotides align to TRBD1. Germline V gives CDR1 SEHNR, CDR2 FQNEAQ (reference sequence). V trimming: 5 bases; J trimming: 1 base; junction bases outside the gene matches: 5. The CDR3 contains 15 residues. The CDR3 reads CASSVGQGRSYEQYF. In DNA form, the CDR3 reads TGTGCCAGCAGCGTGGGACAGGGGAGGTCCTACGAGCAGTACTTC.

V is TRBV27 and J is TRBJ2-1, with 7 bases aligning to TRBD2. The J segment lost 7 bases and the V segment lost 7 bases, leaving 10 bases of the junction unmatched. Per germline, CDR1 MNHEY and CDR2 SMNVEV (reference sequence). The CDR3 spans 14 residues. The chain's CDR3 is CASTKRGLINEQFF. The CDR3 DNA reads as TGTGCCAGCACCAAAAGGGGACTAATAAATGAGCAGTTCTTC.